This TCR beta chain comes out of a study of T-cell reconstitution after alpha-beta-depleted transplantation in children. CDR3 length: 13 residues. Germline V gene data show CDR1 as ENHRY and CDR2 as SYGVKD. The V gene lost 6 bases and the J gene lost 4 bases, with 9 bases spanning the gap. TCRbeta library construction was performed incorporating unique molecular identifiers. TCRdb re-derived calls from the PCR reads in MiXCR, one entry per CDR3 protein. This sample yields under 300,000 distinct CDR3 sequences, of which roughly a tenth are seen a single time; 5% to 6% belongs to the top ten. The sample holds many counts of this clonotype.

Sequenced here: PBMCs from the stem cell graft donor, sampled from the stem cell graft. The clonotype originates from a human donor who donated a stem cell graft to a child with SCID. The chain carries TRBV10-3 and TRBJ1-4; maybe TRBD1 (5 bases). The CDR3 region is CAISRGGNEKLFF. Written as DNA, the CDR3 is TGTGCCATCAGCCGGGGGGGTAATGAAAAACTGTTTTTT.